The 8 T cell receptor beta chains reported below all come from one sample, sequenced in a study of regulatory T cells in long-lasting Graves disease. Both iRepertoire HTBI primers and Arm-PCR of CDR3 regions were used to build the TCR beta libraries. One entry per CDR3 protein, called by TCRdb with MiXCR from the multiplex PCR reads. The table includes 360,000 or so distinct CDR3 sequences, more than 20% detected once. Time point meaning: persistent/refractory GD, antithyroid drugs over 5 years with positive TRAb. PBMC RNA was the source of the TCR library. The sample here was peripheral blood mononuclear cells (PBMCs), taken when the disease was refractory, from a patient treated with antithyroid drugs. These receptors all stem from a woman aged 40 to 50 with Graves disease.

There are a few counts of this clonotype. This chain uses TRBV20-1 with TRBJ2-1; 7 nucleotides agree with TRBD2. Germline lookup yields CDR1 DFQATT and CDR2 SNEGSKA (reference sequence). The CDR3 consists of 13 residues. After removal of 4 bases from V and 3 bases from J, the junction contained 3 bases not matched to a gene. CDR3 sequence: CSATLAVYNEQFF. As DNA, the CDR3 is TGCAGTGCTACCCTAGCGGTCTACAATGAGCAGTTCTTC.

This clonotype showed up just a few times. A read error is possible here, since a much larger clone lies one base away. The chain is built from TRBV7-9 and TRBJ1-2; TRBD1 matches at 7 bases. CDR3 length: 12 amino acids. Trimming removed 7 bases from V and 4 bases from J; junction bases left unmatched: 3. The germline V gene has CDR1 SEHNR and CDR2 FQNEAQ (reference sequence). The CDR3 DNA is TGTGCCAGCAACCGGGACAGCTATGGCTACACCTTC. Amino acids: CASNRDSYGYTF.

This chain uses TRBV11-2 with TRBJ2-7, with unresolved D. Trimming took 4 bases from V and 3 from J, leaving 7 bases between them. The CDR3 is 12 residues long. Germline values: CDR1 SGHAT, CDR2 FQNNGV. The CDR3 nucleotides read TGTGCCAGCAGCTCGACCCTCTACGAGCAGTACTTC. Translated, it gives CASSSTLYEQYF.

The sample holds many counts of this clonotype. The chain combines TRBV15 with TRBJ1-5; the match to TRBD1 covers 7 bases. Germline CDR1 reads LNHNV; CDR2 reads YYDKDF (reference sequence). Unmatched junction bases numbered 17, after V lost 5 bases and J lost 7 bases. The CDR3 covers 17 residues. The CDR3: CATSARGAGGRKQPQHF. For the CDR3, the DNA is TGTGCCACCAGCGCTCGAGGTGCAGGGGGTAGGAAACAGCCCCAGCATTTT.

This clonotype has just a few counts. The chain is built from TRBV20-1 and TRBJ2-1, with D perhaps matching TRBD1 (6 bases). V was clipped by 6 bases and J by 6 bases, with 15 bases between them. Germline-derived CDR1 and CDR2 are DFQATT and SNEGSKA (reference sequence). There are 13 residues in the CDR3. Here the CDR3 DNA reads TGCAGTGCACCAGGGGCGCCCCCCAATGAGCAGTTCTTC. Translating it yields CSAPGAPPNEQFF.

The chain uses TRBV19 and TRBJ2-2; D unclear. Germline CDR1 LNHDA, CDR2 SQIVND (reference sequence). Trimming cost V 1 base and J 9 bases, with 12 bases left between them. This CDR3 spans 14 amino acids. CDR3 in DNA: TGTGCCAGTAGTATAGTTCCTCGCTTGCGGGAGCTGTTTTTT. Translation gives CASSIVPRLRELFF.

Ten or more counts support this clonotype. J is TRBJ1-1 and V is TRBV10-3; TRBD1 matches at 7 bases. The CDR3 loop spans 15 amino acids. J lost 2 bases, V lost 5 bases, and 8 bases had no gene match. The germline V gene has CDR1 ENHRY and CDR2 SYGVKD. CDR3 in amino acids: CAISPKTGLNTEAFF. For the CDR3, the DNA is TGTGCCATCAGTCCAAAGACAGGGTTAAACACTGAAGCTTTCTTT.

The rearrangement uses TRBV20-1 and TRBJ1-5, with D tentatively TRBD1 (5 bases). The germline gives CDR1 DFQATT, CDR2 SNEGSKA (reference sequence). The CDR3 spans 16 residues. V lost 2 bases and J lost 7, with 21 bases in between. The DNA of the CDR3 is TGCAGTGCTAGAAATCTCGGGGACTCTTTTGAACAGCCCCAGCATTTT. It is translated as CSARNLGDSFEQPQHF.